This paragraph covers one TCR beta chain sequence. No antigen is known for it. The CDR3 is made up of 14 amino acids. The V and J ends lost 3 bases and 7 bases, in that order; junction bases with no gene match: 6. Germline V lookup: CDR1 MNHEY, CDR2 SMNVEV (reference sequence). This record belongs to a study of cytomegalovirus exposure and HLA in healthy donors. On the study more broadly: Researchers previously reported finding fewer than 140 million unique TCR beta sequences from roughly 180 million T cells.

PCR primers comprised 60 Vbeta and 13 Jbeta primers. Repertoires were generated with immunoSEQ multiplex PCR, while TCRdb's copy carries only in-frame clones and drops some. The sample shows over 120,000 clones, 65% to 80% of them seen only once. Study conclusions and caveats: In an earlier analysis, about 87% or about 30%: the productive usage of most TCR beta V segments. A link between a missense DCLRE1C variant and TCR beta V- and J-gene trimming emerged from a later analysis.

The TCR sequence derives from a male donor in good health and CMV-seronegative. Sequenced: PBMCs. The chain recombines TRBV27 with TRBJ2-1; TRBD2 matches at 7 bases. The CDR3 protein is CASSFGGTNNEQFF. The CDR3 DNA follows: TGTGCCAGCAGTTTTGGCGGGACTAATAATGAGCAGTTCTTC.